Shown below are 2 T cell receptor beta chains from a single sample sequenced in a study of blood T cells in healthy people across ages. PCR was performed a second time for about 7 to 12 cycles using a sample-barcoded 5' primer and a J-beta primer mix. Each CDR3 protein gets one entry after TCRdb re-called the 5' RACE reads with MiXCR. Among some 1.4 million distinct CDR3 sequences, approximately 42% were seen once, and the ten largest hold under 8%. Sequenced material: blood. These receptors all come from a woman younger than 30 in good health.

The J gene is TRBJ2-5, the V gene TRBV11-2, with D unclear. V lost 6 bases, J lost 0 bases, and 14 bases lay in between. This CDR3 comprises 15 residues. Germline lookup yields CDR1 SGHAT and CDR2 FQNNGV. The chain's CDR3 is CASRTSETHQETQYF. DNA for the CDR3: TGTGCCAGCAGAACCTCCGAAACGCACCAAGAGACCCAGTACTTC.

The chain combines TRBV7-8 with TRBJ1-1; D is perhaps TRBD1 (5 bases). CDR1 and CDR2 (germline): SGHVS, FQNEAQ. This CDR3 is 16 amino acids long. Trimming stripped 0 bases from V and 1 base from J, with 12 bases between. The CDR3 DNA follows: TGTGCCAGCAGCTTAGCGGGGGGTTTTCGGAACACTGAAGCTTTCTTT. This sequence encodes CASSLAGGFRNTEAFF.